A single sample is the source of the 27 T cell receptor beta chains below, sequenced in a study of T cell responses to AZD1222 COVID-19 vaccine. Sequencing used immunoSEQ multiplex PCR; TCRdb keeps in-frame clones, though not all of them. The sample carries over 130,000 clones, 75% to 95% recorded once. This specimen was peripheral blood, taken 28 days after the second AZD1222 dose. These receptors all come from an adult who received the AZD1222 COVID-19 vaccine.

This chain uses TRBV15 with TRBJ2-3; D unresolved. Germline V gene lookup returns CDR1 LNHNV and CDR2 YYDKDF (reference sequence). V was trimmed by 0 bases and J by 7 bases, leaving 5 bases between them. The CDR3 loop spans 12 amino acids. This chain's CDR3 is CATSRDSHTQYF. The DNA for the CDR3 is TGTGCCACCAGCAGAGATTCCCATACGCAGTATTTT.

DNA of the CDR3: TGCAGCGTTGGCAAGACTAGCATCGAGCAGTTCTTC. Its translation: CSVGKTSIEQFF. The genes are TRBV29-1 and TRBJ2-1, with 7 bases that match TRBD2. V lost 4 bases and J lost 10; bases outside the gene matches: 7. This CDR3 has 12 residues. Germline CDR1 and CDR2: SQVTM and ANQGSEA.

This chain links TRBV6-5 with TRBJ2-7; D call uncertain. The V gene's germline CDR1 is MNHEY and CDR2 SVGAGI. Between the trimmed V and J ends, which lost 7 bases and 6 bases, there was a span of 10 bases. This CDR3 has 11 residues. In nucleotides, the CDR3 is TGTGCCAGCAAAGAGGTAGCCGAGCAGTACTTC. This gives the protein CASKEVAEQYF.

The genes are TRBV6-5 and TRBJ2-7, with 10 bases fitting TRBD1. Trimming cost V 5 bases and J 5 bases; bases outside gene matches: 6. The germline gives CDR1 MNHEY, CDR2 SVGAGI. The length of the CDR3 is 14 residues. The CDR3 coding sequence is TGTGCCAGCAGTCTCCGGGACAGGGGCCACGAGCAGTACTTC. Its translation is CASSLRDRGHEQYF.

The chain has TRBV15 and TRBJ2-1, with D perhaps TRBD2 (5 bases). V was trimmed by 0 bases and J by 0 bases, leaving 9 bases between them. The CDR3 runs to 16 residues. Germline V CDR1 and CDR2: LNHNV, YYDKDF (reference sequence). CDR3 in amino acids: CATSRDPRDSYNEQFF. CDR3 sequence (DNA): TGTGCCACCAGCAGAGATCCCCGGGACTCCTACAATGAGCAGTTCTTC.

For the CDR3, the DNA is TGTGCCAGCAGCCAAGCTTCGGGGTCGACCCAGTACTTC. It encodes CASSQASGSTQYF. The chain couples TRBV3-1 (or the pseudogene TRBV3-2) to TRBJ2-5; tentatively, D is TRBD2 (5 bases). V was trimmed by 1 base and J by 7 bases, leaving 10 bases between them. Germline V gene sequence: CDR1 LGHDT, CDR2 YNNKEL (reference sequence). CDR3 length equals 13 residues.

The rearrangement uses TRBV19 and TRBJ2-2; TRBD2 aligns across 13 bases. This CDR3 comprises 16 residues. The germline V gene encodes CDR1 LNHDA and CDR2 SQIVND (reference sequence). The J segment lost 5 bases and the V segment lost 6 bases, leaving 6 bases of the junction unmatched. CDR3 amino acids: CASRTGTSGNTGELFF. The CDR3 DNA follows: TGTGCCAGTAGAACGGGGACTAGCGGGAATACCGGGGAGCTGTTTTTT.

DNA for the CDR3: TGCGCCAGCAGCTTACGAGGACAGTTCGATCAGCCCCAGCATTTT. It codes for CASSLRGQFDQPQHF. The chain recombines TRBV5-1 with TRBJ1-5, with D possibly being TRBD1 (6 bases). The germline CDR1 and CDR2 sequences are SGHRS and YFSETQ. Trimming cost V 2 bases and J 5 bases, with 14 bases left between them. The CDR3 sequence is 15 residues long.

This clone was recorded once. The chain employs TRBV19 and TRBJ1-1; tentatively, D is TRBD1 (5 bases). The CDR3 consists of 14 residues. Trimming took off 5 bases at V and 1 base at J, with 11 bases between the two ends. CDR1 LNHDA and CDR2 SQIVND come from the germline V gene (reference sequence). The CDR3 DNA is TGTGCCAGTAGTCAAGGGACGGCGAACACTGAAGCTTTCTTT. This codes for CASSQGTANTEAFF.

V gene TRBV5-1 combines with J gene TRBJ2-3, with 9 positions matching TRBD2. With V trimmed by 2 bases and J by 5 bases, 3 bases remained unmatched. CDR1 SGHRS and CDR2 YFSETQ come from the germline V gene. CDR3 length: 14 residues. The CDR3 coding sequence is TGCGCCAGCAGCTTTAGCGGGAGTATAGATACGCAGTATTTT. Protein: CASSFSGSIDTQYF.

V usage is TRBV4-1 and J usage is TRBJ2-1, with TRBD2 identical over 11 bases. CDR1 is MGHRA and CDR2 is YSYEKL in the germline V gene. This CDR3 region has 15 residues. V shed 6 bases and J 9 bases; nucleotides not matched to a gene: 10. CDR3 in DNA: TGCGCCAGCAGTCTGACTAGCGGGGCTGCAGTTGAGCAGTTCTTC. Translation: CASSLTSGAAVEQFF.

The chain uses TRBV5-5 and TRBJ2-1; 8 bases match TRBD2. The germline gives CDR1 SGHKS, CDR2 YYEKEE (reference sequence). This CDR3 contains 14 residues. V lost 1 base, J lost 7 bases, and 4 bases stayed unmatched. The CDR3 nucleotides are TGTGCCAGCAGCTTGCGTCCGGGGGGGAATGAGCAGTTCTTC. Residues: CASSLRPGGNEQFF.

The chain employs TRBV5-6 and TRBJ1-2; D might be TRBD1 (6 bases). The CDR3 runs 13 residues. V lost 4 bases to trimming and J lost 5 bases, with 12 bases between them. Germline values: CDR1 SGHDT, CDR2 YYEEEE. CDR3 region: CASSPGQGYGYTF. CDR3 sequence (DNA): TGTGCCAGCAGCCCCGGGCAGGGGTATGGCTACACCTTC.

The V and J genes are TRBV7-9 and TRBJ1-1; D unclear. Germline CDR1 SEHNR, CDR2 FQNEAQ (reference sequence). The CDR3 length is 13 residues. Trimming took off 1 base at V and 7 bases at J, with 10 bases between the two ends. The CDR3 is CASSLDPALEAFF. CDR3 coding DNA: TGTGCCAGCAGCTTAGATCCGGCCCTTGAAGCTTTCTTT.

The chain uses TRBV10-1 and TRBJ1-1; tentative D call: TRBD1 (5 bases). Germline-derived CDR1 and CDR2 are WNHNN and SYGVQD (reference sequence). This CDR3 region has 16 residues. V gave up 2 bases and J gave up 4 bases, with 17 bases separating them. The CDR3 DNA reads TGCGCCAGCAGTGAGGTGCGGCGGGGCGAGGGCACTGAAGCTTTCTTT. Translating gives CASSEVRRGEGTEAFF.

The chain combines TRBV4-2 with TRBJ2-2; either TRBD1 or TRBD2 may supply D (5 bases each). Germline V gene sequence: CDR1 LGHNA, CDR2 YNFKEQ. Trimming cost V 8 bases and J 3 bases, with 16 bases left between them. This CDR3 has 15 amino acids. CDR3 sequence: CASQGALRDTGELFF. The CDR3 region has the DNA TGTGCCAGCCAGGGAGCTCTGAGGGACACCGGGGAGCTGTTTTTT.

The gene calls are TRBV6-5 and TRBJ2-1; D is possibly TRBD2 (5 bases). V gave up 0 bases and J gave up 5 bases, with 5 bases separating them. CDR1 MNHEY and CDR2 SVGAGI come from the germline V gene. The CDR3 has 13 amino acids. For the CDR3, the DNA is TGTGCCAGCAGTTACTCCGGGGACAATGAGCAGTTCTTC. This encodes CASSYSGDNEQFF.

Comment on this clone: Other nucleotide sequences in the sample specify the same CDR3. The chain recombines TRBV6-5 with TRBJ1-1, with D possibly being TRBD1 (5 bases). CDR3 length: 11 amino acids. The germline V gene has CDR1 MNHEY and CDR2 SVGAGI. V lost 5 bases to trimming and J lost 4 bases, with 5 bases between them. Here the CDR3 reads CASSRGTEAFF. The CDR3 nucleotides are TGTGCCAGCAGTAGGGGCACTGAAGCTTTCTTT.

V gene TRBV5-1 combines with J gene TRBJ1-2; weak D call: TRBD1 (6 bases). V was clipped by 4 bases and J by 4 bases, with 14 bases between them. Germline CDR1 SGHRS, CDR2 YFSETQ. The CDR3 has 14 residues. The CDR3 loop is CASSPPGQPYGYTF. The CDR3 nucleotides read TGCGCCAGCAGCCCTCCGGGACAACCCTATGGCTACACCTTC.

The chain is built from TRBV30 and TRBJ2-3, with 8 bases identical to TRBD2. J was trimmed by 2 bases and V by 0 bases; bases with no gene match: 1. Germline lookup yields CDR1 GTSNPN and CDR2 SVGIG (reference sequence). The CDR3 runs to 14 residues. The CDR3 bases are TGTGCCTGGAGTGTCGGGAGGGCCACAGATACGCAGTATTTT. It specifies CAWSVGRATDTQYF.

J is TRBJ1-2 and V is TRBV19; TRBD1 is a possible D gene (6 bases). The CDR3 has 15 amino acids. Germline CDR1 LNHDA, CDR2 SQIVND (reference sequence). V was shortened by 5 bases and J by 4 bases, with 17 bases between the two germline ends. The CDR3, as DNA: TGTGCCAGTAGTCCCACCCAGGGGCGTAGCTATGGCTACACCTTC. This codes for CASSPTQGRSYGYTF.

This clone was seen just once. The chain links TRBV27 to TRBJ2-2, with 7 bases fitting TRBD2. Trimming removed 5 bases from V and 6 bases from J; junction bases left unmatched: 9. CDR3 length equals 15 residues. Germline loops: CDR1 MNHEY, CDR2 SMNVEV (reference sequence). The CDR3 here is CASSRWGGLAGELFF. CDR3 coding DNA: TGTGCCAGCAGTCGGTGGGGGGGTTTAGCCGGGGAGCTGTTTTTT.

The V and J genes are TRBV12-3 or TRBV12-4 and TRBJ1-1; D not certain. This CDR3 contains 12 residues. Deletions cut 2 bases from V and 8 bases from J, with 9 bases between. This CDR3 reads CASSLFSREAFF. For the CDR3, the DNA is TGTGCCAGCAGTTTATTCAGCAGGGAAGCTTTCTTT.

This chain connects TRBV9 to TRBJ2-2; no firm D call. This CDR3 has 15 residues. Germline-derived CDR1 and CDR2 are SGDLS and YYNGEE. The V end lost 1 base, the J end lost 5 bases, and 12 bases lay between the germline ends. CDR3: CASSVSQARTGELFF. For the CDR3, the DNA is TGTGCCAGCAGCGTATCCCAAGCTAGGACCGGGGAGCTGTTTTTT.

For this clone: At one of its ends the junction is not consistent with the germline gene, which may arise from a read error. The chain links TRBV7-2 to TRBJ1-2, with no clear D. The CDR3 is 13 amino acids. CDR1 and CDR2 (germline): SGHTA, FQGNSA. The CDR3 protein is CASTLGQVGGYTF. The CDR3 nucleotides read TGTGCCAGCACCTTAGGGCAGGTTGGCGGCTACACCTTC.

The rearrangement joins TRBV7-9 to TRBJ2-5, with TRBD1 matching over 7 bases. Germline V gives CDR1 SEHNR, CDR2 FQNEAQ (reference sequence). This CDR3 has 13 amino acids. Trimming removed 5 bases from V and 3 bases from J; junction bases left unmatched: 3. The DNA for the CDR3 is TGTGCCAGCAGCCCTGGACAGGAAGAGACCCAGTACTTC. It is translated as CASSPGQEETQYF. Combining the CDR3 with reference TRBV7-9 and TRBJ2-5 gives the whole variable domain DTGVSQNPRHKITKRGQNVTFRCDPISEHNRLYWYRQTLGQGPEFLTYFQNEAQLEKSRLLSDRFSAERPKGSFSTLEIQRTEQGDSAMYLCASSPGQEETQYFGPGTRLLVL.

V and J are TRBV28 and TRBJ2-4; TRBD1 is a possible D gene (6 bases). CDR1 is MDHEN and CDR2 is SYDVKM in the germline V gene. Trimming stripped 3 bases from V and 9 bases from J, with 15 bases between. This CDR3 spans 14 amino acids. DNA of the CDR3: TGTGCCAGCAGTTTTATGGGGGCGATCCCCATTCAGTACTTC. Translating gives CASSFMGAIPIQYF. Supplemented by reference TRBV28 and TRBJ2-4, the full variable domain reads DVKVTQSSRYLVKRTGEKVFLECVQDMDHENMFWYRQDPGLGLRLIYFSYDVKMKEKGDIPEGYSVSREKKERFSLILESASTNQTSMYLCASSFMGAIPIQYFGAGTRLSVL.